These T cell receptor beta chains were read from a single sample in a study of shared clonotypes between healthy human individuals. Sequencing used immunoSEQ multiplex PCR; TCRdb keeps in-frame clones, though not all of them. This sample has roughly 590,000 clones, with just under 97% found just once. The sequencing sample was made of naive CD8+ T cells sorted from blood. All receptors come from a woman younger than 45 in good health. The CDR3 runs from the conserved cysteine through the conserved F or W. The order of the fields is clone size, V gene, J gene, D gene, CDR3 protein, CDR3 DNA. D genes are given only for firm matches. A row's size may be missing; if present it is once, few, many or a size class.

clone_size: -; v_call: TRBV9; j_call: TRBJ2-3; d_call: TRBD2; cdr3_aa: CASSTVRGGDTQYF; cdr3_nt: TGTGCCAGCAGCACCGTTCGGGGGGGAGATACGCAGTATTTT
clone_size: -; v_call: TRBV13; j_call: TRBJ2-1; d_call: TRBD2; cdr3_aa: CASSSPTGGDEQFF; cdr3_nt: TGTGCCAGCAGCTCCCCCACCGGGGGGGATGAGCAGTTCTTC
clone_size: -; v_call: TRBV11-1; j_call: TRBJ2-7; d_call: TRBD1; cdr3_aa: CASSLARDRGRKYEQYF; cdr3_nt: TGTGCCAGCAGCTTAGCGCGGGACAGGGGGCGCAAGTACGAGCAGTACTTC
clone_size: -; v_call: TRBV5-1; j_call: TRBJ1-1; d_call: -; cdr3_aa: CASSLGGGYTEAFF; cdr3_nt: TGCGCCAGCAGCTTGGGTGGGGGCTACACTGAAGCTTTCTTT
clone_size: -; v_call: TRBV7-9; j_call: TRBJ2-1; d_call: -; cdr3_aa: CASRSPLYNEQFF; cdr3_nt: TGTGCCAGCAGATCCCCGCTCTACAATGAGCAGTTCTTC
clone_size: once; v_call: TRBV28; j_call: TRBJ1-4; d_call: -; cdr3_aa: CASRHLTAEKLFF; cdr3_nt: TGTGCCAGCAGACACCTGACAGCCGAAAAACTGTTTTTT
clone_size: -; v_call: TRBV5-6; j_call: TRBJ1-3; d_call: -; cdr3_aa: CASSFGSSSGNTIYF; cdr3_nt: TGTGCCAGCAGCTTTGGCAGCAGCTCTGGAAACACCATATATTTT
clone_size: -; v_call: TRBV6-6; j_call: TRBJ2-7; d_call: -; cdr3_aa: CASSLGKYSYEQYF; cdr3_nt: TGTGCCAGCAGTTTAGGAAAATACTCCTACGAGCAGTACTTC
clone_size: -; v_call: TRBV28; j_call: TRBJ1-2; d_call: -; cdr3_aa: CASSTDTLYGYTF; cdr3_nt: TGTGCCAGCAGTACCGACACCCTCTATGGCTACACCTTC
clone_size: -; v_call: TRBV7-9; j_call: TRBJ2-3; d_call: TRBD2; cdr3_aa: CASSLVREGLLTQYF; cdr3_nt: TGTGCCAGCAGCTTAGTGCGGGAGGGACTTTTGACGCAGTATTTT
clone_size: -; v_call: TRBV5-1; j_call: TRBJ2-7; d_call: -; cdr3_aa: CASSLTVSSYEQYF; cdr3_nt: TGCGCCAGCAGCTTGACGGTAAGCTCCTACGAGCAGTACTTC
clone_size: -; v_call: TRBV10-2; j_call: TRBJ1-3; d_call: -; cdr3_aa: CASSESGGWDTIYF; cdr3_nt: TGCGCCAGCAGTGAGTCTGGGGGCTGGGACACCATATATTTT
clone_size: -; v_call: TRBV27; j_call: TRBJ2-7; d_call: TRBD1; cdr3_aa: CASSLTGQGGSYEQYF; cdr3_nt: TGTGCCAGCAGTTTAACGGGACAGGGAGGCTCCTACGAGCAGTACTTC
clone_size: -; v_call: TRBV2; j_call: TRBJ2-1; d_call: TRBD2; cdr3_aa: CASKVTSGRYNEQFF; cdr3_nt: TGTGCCAGCAAAGTAACTAGCGGGAGGTACAATGAGCAGTTCTTC
clone_size: -; v_call: TRBV27; j_call: TRBJ1-1; d_call: -; cdr3_aa: CASSLGAGTMNTEAFF; cdr3_nt: TGTGCCAGCAGTTTAGGGGCAGGGACCATGAACACTGAAGCTTTCTTT
clone_size: -; v_call: TRBV7-9; j_call: TRBJ2-7; d_call: -; cdr3_aa: CASSLALAPDEQYF; cdr3_nt: TGTGCCAGCAGCTTAGCGCTGGCTCCGGACGAGCAGTACTTC
clone_size: -; v_call: TRBV28; j_call: TRBJ2-1; d_call: TRBD2; cdr3_aa: CASTLLAGAHEQFF; cdr3_nt: TGTGCCAGCACGTTACTAGCGGGAGCACATGAGCAGTTCTTC
clone_size: once; v_call: TRBV29-1; j_call: TRBJ2-1; d_call: -; cdr3_aa: CSVERQDSYNEQFF; cdr3_nt: TGCAGCGTTGAAAGGCAAGACTCCTACAATGAGCAGTTCTTC
clone_size: -; v_call: TRBV28; j_call: TRBJ2-1; d_call: -; cdr3_aa: CASSPSNEQFF; cdr3_nt: TGTGCCAGCAGTCCCTCCAATGAGCAGTTCTTC
clone_size: -; v_call: TRBV5-1; j_call: TRBJ2-3; d_call: TRBD2; cdr3_aa: CASSSGLAGGPYSDTQYF; cdr3_nt: TGCGCCAGCAGCTCCGGACTAGCGGGAGGGCCTTACAGCGATACGCAGTATTTT
clone_size: -; v_call: TRBV2; j_call: TRBJ2-7; d_call: TRBD1; cdr3_aa: CASSPKTGANYYEQYF; cdr3_nt: TGTGCCAGCAGTCCAAAGACAGGGGCGAACTACTACGAGCAGTACTTC
clone_size: -; v_call: TRBV7-8; j_call: TRBJ2-1; d_call: TRBD2; cdr3_aa: CASSNSGRSGGEQFF; cdr3_nt: TGTGCCAGCAGTAATAGCGGGAGATCTGGGGGTGAGCAGTTCTTC
clone_size: -; v_call: TRBV5-6; j_call: TRBJ2-7; d_call: -; cdr3_aa: CASSFQDYEQYF; cdr3_nt: TGTGCCAGCAGCTTTCAGGACTACGAGCAGTACTTC
clone_size: -; v_call: TRBV27; j_call: TRBJ2-7; d_call: -; cdr3_aa: CASSPGTSPRGEQYF; cdr3_nt: TGTGCCAGCAGCCCAGGGACTTCGCCCCGGGGCGAGCAGTACTTC
clone_size: -; v_call: TRBV11-2; j_call: TRBJ2-5; d_call: TRBD1; cdr3_aa: CASSLFRQGETQYF; cdr3_nt: TGTGCCAGCAGCTTATTTAGACAGGGGGAGACCCAGTACTTC